One sample yielded the 5 T cell receptor beta chains listed below, sequenced in a study of blood T cell repertoires in COVID-19. Clones were read by immunoSEQ multiplex PCR, and TCRdb kept only the in-frame ones, dropping some. The sample includes under 70,000 clones, about 91% of them seen just once. Material for sequencing was peripheral blood. These receptors were collected from a woman aged 55-69 years with active or convalescent COVID-19.

J is TRBJ2-5 and V is TRBV25-1, with 12 bases lining up with TRBD2. V was pared by 3 bases and J by 3 bases, with 5 bases of the junction left unmatched. Germline-derived CDR1 and CDR2 are MGHDK and SYGVNS. The CDR3 runs 16 residues. In nucleotides, the CDR3 is TGTGCCAGCAGTGACTTTAGACTAGCGGGAGAAGAGACCCAGTACTTC. Protein: CASSDFRLAGEETQYF.

The gene calls are TRBV28 and TRBJ2-7; 7 positions match TRBD1. The germline V gene encodes CDR1 MDHEN and CDR2 SYDVKM. This CDR3 spans 15 amino acids. Unmatched junction bases numbered 7, after V lost 1 base and J lost 4 bases. The CDR3 DNA reads TGTGCCAGCAGTTTATCGGCAGGGGGTCGGTACGAGCAGTACTTC. Protein product: CASSLSAGGRYEQYF.

This clone has just a few counts. This chain joins TRBV11-2 and TRBJ1-1, with D maybe TRBD1 (6 bases). Germline assignment: CDR1 SGHAT and CDR2 FQNNGV. V was trimmed by 0 bases and J by 0 bases, leaving 11 bases between them. The CDR3 runs to 16 residues. Written as DNA, the CDR3 is TGTGCCAGCAGCTTAGAGGGGGCAGGGGTGAACACTGAAGCTTTCTTT. Translated, it gives CASSLEGAGVNTEAFF.

The V call is TRBV7-9, the J call TRBJ2-7, with TRBD1 matching over 7 bases. The CDR3 spans 15 residues. Trimming at V came to 5 bases and at J to 6 bases, leaving 13 bases not matched to a gene. Looked up from germline, CDR1 is SEHNR and CDR2 is FQNEAQ (reference sequence). The CDR3 protein is CASSARQGPYGEQYF. The CDR3 bases are TGTGCCAGCAGCGCCCGACAGGGCCCATATGGCGAGCAGTACTTC.

The chain is built from TRBV4-1 and TRBJ1-4, with 11 bases identical to TRBD1. From germline, CDR1 is MGHRA and CDR2 YSYEKL. V was clipped by 2 bases and J by 9 bases; unmatched bases: 5. The CDR3 consists of 15 residues. CDR3 nucleotides: TGCGCCAGCAGCCAACCCAGGACAGGGGGCAAAAAACTGTTTTTT. Its translation: CASSQPRTGGKKLFF.